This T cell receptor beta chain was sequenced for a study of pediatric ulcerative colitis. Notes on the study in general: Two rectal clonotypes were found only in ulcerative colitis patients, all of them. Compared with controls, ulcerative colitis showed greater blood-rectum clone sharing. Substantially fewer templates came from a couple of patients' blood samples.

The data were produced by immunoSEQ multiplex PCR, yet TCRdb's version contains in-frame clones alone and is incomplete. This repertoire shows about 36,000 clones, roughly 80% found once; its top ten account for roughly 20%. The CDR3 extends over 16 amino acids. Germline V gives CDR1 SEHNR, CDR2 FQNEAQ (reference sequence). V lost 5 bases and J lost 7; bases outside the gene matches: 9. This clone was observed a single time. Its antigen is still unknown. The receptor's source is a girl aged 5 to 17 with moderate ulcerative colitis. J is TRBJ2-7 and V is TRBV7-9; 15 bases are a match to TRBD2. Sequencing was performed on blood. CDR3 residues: CASSPEGLAGGEEQYF. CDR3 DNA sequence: TGTGCCAGCAGCCCTGAGGGACTAGCGGGGGGTGAGGAGCAGTACTTC.